Listed below are T cell receptor beta chains from one sample, sequenced in a study of molecular identifiers for immune sequencing clone quantification. TCRdb processed the PCR reads anew with MiXCR; each CDR3 protein has one entry. In the table there are about 640,000 distinct CDR3 sequences, less than 20% of which are singletons. Material: naive CD8+ T cells from blood, with Jurkat cell RNA spiked in. The receptors here all came from a human donor in good health. Some libraries in this study had Jurkat cell RNA spiked in. Each CDR3 is given with its conserved first and last residue.

J: TRBJ1-1; V: TRBV5-6; CDR3: CASSRGLYTEAFF
J: TRBJ2-1; V: TRBV5-1; CDR3: CASSPRDRGYNEQFF
J: TRBJ1-1; V: TRBV5-1; CDR3: CASSITEDTEAFF
J: TRBJ2-3; V: TRBV28; CDR3: CASSKFRDLTDTQYF
J: TRBJ2-1; V: TRBV7-9; CDR3: CASSSVLAGPEAEQFF
J: TRBJ2-7; V: TRBV19; CDR3: CASSWAQGSYEQYF
J: TRBJ2-3; V: TRBV12-1; CDR3: CASGFGSDTQYF
J: TRBJ1-5; V: TRBV28; CDR3: CASSPAGYNQPQHF
J: TRBJ2-7; V: TRBV20-1; CDR3: CSARSSGSSSYEQYF
J: TRBJ1-3; V: TRBV12-3/TRBV12-4; CDR3: CASSSGTASGNTIYF
J: TRBJ2-7; V: TRBV20-1; CDR3: CSASGPQYEQYF
J: TRBJ2-5; V: TRBV27; CDR3: CASSLLGTGSQETQYF
J: TRBJ1-4; V: TRBV20-1; CDR3: CSAKPIGLGRKLFF
J: TRBJ2-7; V: TRBV12-3/TRBV12-4; CDR3: CASSNTGTAPYEQYF
J: TRBJ1-1; V: TRBV10-3; CDR3: CAISDVGRLDTEAFF
J: TRBJ2-7; V: TRBV7-9; CDR3: CASARITYEQYF
J: TRBJ2-3; V: TRBV6-2/TRBV6-3; CDR3: CASSSLNTQYF
J: TRBJ1-1; V: TRBV3-1; CDR3: CASSPGTGGYTEAFF
J: TRBJ1-1; V: TRBV10-2; CDR3: CASSLGQGEVYNTEAFF
J: TRBJ2-1; V: TRBV12-3/TRBV12-4; CDR3: CASSPGTRGWQFF
J: TRBJ2-3; V: TRBV3-1; CDR3: CASSPERLAGDTQYF
J: TRBJ1-5; V: TRBV19; CDR3: CASNAQGNQPQHF
J: TRBJ2-3; V: TRBV11-2; CDR3: CASSASGREQYF
J: TRBJ2-2; V: TRBV6-2/TRBV6-3; CDR3: CASSYSIFLGLAGTNTGELFF
J: TRBJ2-6; V: TRBV5-4; CDR3: CASSLDGIGGANVLTF
J: TRBJ2-3; V: TRBV6-2/TRBV6-3; CDR3: CASSSTSGLTDTQYF
J: TRBJ1-4; V: TRBV2; CDR3: CASSLGPGQGYEKLFF
J: TRBJ2-7; V: TRBV6-5; CDR3: CASRGQGAYEQYF
J: TRBJ2-7; V: TRBV28; CDR3: CASSSRSSYEQYF
J: TRBJ2-2; V: TRBV10-3; CDR3: CAIQDTGELFF
J: TRBJ2-7; V: TRBV13; CDR3: CASSAGGAYEQYF